Described below is a single T cell receptor (beta chain) sequence and its context. Germline CDR1 is SGHTA and CDR2 is FQGNSA. CDR3 size: 15 residues. V lost 2 bases to trimming and J lost 0 bases, with 8 bases between them. Per the authors' pipeline: Nucleated cell counts were estimated from reference gene primer amplification. The protocol was immunoSEQ multiplex PCR, while the TCRdb copy is restricted to in-frame clones and leaves out a portion. V, J and clone size are taken as reported in that table, and D and trimming were inferred from the DNA itself. Here the sample spans over 200,000 clones, 87% being singletons. This sample was included in a study of blood T cell repertoires in COVID-19. Whole-study context: Sites in the United States, Italy and Spain provided acute and convalescent COVID-19 samples. Nucleic acid was either cDNA or gDNA, and it came from T cells, B-cell-depleted T cells, or PBMCs.

The receptor comes from a man aged 55 to 70 who had recovered from COVID-19. V gene TRBV7-2 combines with J gene TRBJ2-4; D gene ambiguous. The sample consisted of peripheral blood. The CDR3 loop reads CASSLLPTAKNIQYF. The CDR3 bases are TGTGCCAGCAGCTTACTTCCTACAGCCAAAAACATTCAGTACTTC.